This is a list of T cell receptor beta chains from one sample in a study of shared clonotypes between healthy human individuals. Method: immunoSEQ multiplex PCR; TCRdb's copy keeps in-frame clones and lacks some. The sample yields some 2,000,000 clones, approximately 96% seen once. Sequencing used naive CD4+ T cells sorted from blood. The source is a man between 18 and 29 years old in good health. Both conserved end residues are part of each CDR3. The order of the fields is J gene, D gene, clone size, V gene, CDR3 DNA, CDR3 protein. A D gene is named only where the DNA matches it firmly. Size tells how often a clone was seen (once, few, many) or the class of an expanded clone, and some rows leave it out.

j_call: TRBJ2-6; d_call: TRBD2; clone_size: .; v_call: TRBV4-3; cdr3_nt: TGCGCCAGCAGCCCCAATGGGGGGGCTGGGGCCAACGTCCTGACTTTC; cdr3_aa: CASSPNGGAGANVLTF
j_call: TRBJ2-3; d_call: .; clone_size: .; v_call: TRBV7-7; cdr3_nt: TGTGCTAGCAGCTCAGGGAGCACAGATACGCAGTATTTT; cdr3_aa: CASSSGSTDTQYF
j_call: TRBJ1-4; d_call: .; clone_size: once; v_call: TRBV6-6; cdr3_nt: TGTGCCAGCAGTTTTTCGACAGCCTCTAATGAAAAACTGTTTTTT; cdr3_aa: CASSFSTASNEKLFF
j_call: TRBJ1-2; d_call: TRBD1; clone_size: once; v_call: TRBV6-5; cdr3_nt: TGTGCCAGCAGAGCGGACAGGGGTGATGGGTACACCTTC; cdr3_aa: CASRADRGDGYTF
j_call: TRBJ2-7; d_call: .; clone_size: .; v_call: TRBV2; cdr3_nt: TGTGCCAGCAGGCAGGGTGCCATCCCCTACGAGCAGTACTTC; cdr3_aa: CASRQGAIPYEQYF
j_call: TRBJ2-7; d_call: TRBD1; clone_size: .; v_call: TRBV7-2; cdr3_nt: TGTGCCAGCAGCTCCGGGACAGGGCTTTCTGGATCCTACGAGCAGTACTTC; cdr3_aa: CASSSGTGLSGSYEQYF
j_call: TRBJ2-7; d_call: TRBD2; clone_size: .; v_call: TRBV7-2; cdr3_nt: TGTGCCAGCAGCTTAGGCCGGGCGGGAGGTGGTTACGAGCAGTACTTC; cdr3_aa: CASSLGRAGGGYEQYF
j_call: TRBJ2-7; d_call: .; clone_size: .; v_call: TRBV6-5; cdr3_nt: TGTGCCAGCAGTTATTTCGACGAGCAGTACTTC; cdr3_aa: CASSYFDEQYF
j_call: TRBJ1-1; d_call: .; clone_size: .; v_call: TRBV5-1; cdr3_nt: TGCGCCAGCCGCCGAACCGGGGTCAACACTGAAGCTTTCTTT; cdr3_aa: CASRRTGVNTEAFF
j_call: TRBJ2-7; d_call: .; clone_size: .; v_call: TRBV7-9; cdr3_nt: TGTGCCAGCAGCTTAGCACCCAATGCGGTCTACGAGCAGTACTTC; cdr3_aa: CASSLAPNAVYEQYF
j_call: TRBJ1-2; d_call: .; clone_size: .; v_call: TRBV5-1; cdr3_nt: TGCGCCAGCAGCTTAGGACAGAAGCATGGCTACACCTTC; cdr3_aa: CASSLGQKHGYTF
j_call: TRBJ2-3; d_call: .; clone_size: .; v_call: TRBV30; cdr3_nt: TGTGCCTGGAGTGGGGGGCCGACAGATACGCAGTATTTT; cdr3_aa: CAWSGGPTDTQYF
j_call: TRBJ2-3; d_call: .; clone_size: .; v_call: TRBV5-1; cdr3_nt: TGCGCCAGCAGCTTGGTAGTAGCTCAAGATACGCAGTATTTT; cdr3_aa: CASSLVVAQDTQYF
j_call: TRBJ1-1; d_call: TRBD1; clone_size: .; v_call: TRBV6-5; cdr3_nt: TGTGCCAGCAGGAGAGGGGGCAAGGAAGCTTTCTTT; cdr3_aa: CASRRGGKEAFF
j_call: TRBJ1-5; d_call: .; clone_size: .; v_call: TRBV21-1; cdr3_nt: TGTGCCAGCAGCACTTTGGACAGGAGCCCTCAGTTCGGCAATCAGCCCCAGCATTTT; cdr3_aa: CASSTLDRSPQFGNQPQHF
j_call: TRBJ2-4; d_call: .; clone_size: .; v_call: TRBV19; cdr3_nt: TGTGCCAGTAGTCCCCAGGACCTAGCCAAAAACATTCAGTACTTC; cdr3_aa: CASSPQDLAKNIQYF
j_call: TRBJ2-3; d_call: .; clone_size: .; v_call: TRBV29-1; cdr3_nt: TGCAGCGTTGCCTTCCGGCAGGGAGGCACAGATACGCAGTATTTT; cdr3_aa: CSVAFRQGGTDTQYF
j_call: TRBJ1-3; d_call: .; clone_size: .; v_call: TRBV4-3; cdr3_nt: TGCGCCAGCAGCCAAGACGCGTCGGCCAGCTCGGGGGGTGGAAACACCATATATTTT; cdr3_aa: CASSQDASASSGGGNTIYF
j_call: TRBJ1-1; d_call: .; clone_size: .; v_call: TRBV6-1; cdr3_nt: TGTGCCAGCAGTGAGCGGGGTCCGGGGAACACTGAAGCTTTCTTT; cdr3_aa: CASSERGPGNTEAFF
j_call: TRBJ1-6; d_call: .; clone_size: .; v_call: TRBV7-8; cdr3_nt: TGTGCCAGCAGCTTAGAAGTCGGGGGAAGCTCCTATAATTCACCCCTCCACTTT; cdr3_aa: CASSLEVGGSSYNSPLHF
j_call: TRBJ2-5; d_call: .; clone_size: .; v_call: TRBV5-5; cdr3_nt: TGTGCCAGCAGCCAATATATTGGGGAGACCCAGTACTTC; cdr3_aa: CASSQYIGETQYF
j_call: TRBJ2-3; d_call: .; clone_size: .; v_call: TRBV9; cdr3_nt: TGTGCCAGCAACCTAGCGATCACAGATACGCAGTATTTT; cdr3_aa: CASNLAITDTQYF
j_call: TRBJ2-7; d_call: TRBD1; clone_size: .; v_call: TRBV10-3; cdr3_nt: TGTGCCATCACCGAGGGGGACAGGGTCTCCTACGAGCAGTACTTC; cdr3_aa: CAITEGDRVSYEQYF
j_call: TRBJ2-7; d_call: .; clone_size: .; v_call: TRBV7-2; cdr3_nt: TGTGCCAGCAGCTTAGTAGGTCAGGGTGACTACGAGCAGTACTTC; cdr3_aa: CASSLVGQGDYEQYF
j_call: TRBJ2-7; d_call: .; clone_size: .; v_call: TRBV29-1; cdr3_nt: TGCAGCGTTTTAGTGGGGGCGCCGGGCGAGCAGTACTTC; cdr3_aa: CSVLVGAPGEQYF
j_call: TRBJ2-7; d_call: .; clone_size: .; v_call: TRBV4-1; cdr3_nt: TGCGCCAGCAGCCAAGAAATAGGAGTCTTGGCATCCGAGCAGTACTTC; cdr3_aa: CASSQEIGVLASEQYF
j_call: TRBJ2-3; d_call: .; clone_size: .; v_call: TRBV6-1; cdr3_nt: TGTGCCAGCAGTGAAGATGAGGGAGGCACAGATACGCAGTATTTT; cdr3_aa: CASSEDEGGTDTQYF
j_call: TRBJ2-5; d_call: .; clone_size: .; v_call: TRBV10-2; cdr3_nt: TGCGCCAGCAGTGAGTCGGGGGACCAAGAGACCCAGTACTTC; cdr3_aa: CASSESGDQETQYF
j_call: TRBJ2-7; d_call: .; clone_size: .; v_call: TRBV28; cdr3_nt: TGTGCCAGCATGTCAGACCCCTACGAGCAGTACTTC; cdr3_aa: CASMSDPYEQYF
j_call: TRBJ1-2; d_call: .; clone_size: .; v_call: TRBV27; cdr3_nt: TGTGCCAGCAGTTCCCTCTACTACGGCGGCTATGGCTACACCTTC; cdr3_aa: CASSSLYYGGYGYTF
j_call: TRBJ1-6; d_call: .; clone_size: .; v_call: TRBV5-1; cdr3_nt: TGCGCCAGCAGCTTCACGGAATATAATTCACCCCTCCACTTT; cdr3_aa: CASSFTEYNSPLHF